These 9 T cell receptor beta chains came from one sample sequenced in a study of blood T cell repertoires in COVID-19. The method was immunoSEQ multiplex PCR; TCRdb's version includes in-frame clones alone and lacks a portion of them. The table shows more than 100,000 clones, with 70% to 90% occurring only once. The sequenced material came from peripheral blood. Source of these receptors: a woman aged 60 to 75 with acute or convalescent COVID-19.

The chain joins TRBV28 to TRBJ1-5; 10 bases match TRBD1. V trimming: 6 bases; J trimming: 2 bases; junction bases outside the gene matches: 7. CDR1 is MDHEN, CDR2 SYDVKM, per germline. The CDR3 totals 16 residues. CDR3 protein: CASSLGQGRGNQPQHF. The CDR3 coding sequence is TGTGCCAGCAGCCTGGGACAGGGGCGCGGCAATCAGCCCCAGCATTTT. Full variable domain (remainder filled in from reference TRBV28 and TRBJ1-5): DVKVTQSSRYLVKRTGEKVFLECVQDMDHENMFWYRQDPGLGLRLIYFSYDVKMKEKGDIPEGYSVSREKKERFSLILESASTNQTSMYLCASSLGQGRGNQPQHFGDGTRLSIL.

The chain couples TRBV6-6 to TRBJ1-1; TRBD1 aligns across 8 bases. J was trimmed by 3 bases and V by 2 bases; bases with no gene match: 2. Per germline, CDR1 MNHNY and CDR2 SVGAGI (reference sequence). This CDR3 has 14 residues. The CDR3 sequence: CASSYLQGDTEAFF. CDR3 bases: TGTGCCAGCAGTTACCTACAGGGGGACACTGAAGCTTTCTTT.

The gene calls are TRBV24-1 and TRBJ1-5, with TRBD1 matching over 9 bases. The germline gives CDR1 KGHDR, CDR2 SFDVKD. The V gene end was trimmed by 4 bases and the J gene end by 4 bases; junction bases not matched to a gene: 4. The CDR3 runs 15 residues. The CDR3 nucleotides read TGTGCCACCAGTGACACGGGACAGGGTAATCAGCCCCAGCATTTT. Residues: CATSDTGQGNQPQHF.

The chain links TRBV28 to TRBJ2-7; 7 bases fit TRBD2. Germline V CDR1 and CDR2: MDHEN, SYDVKM. Trimming removed 6 bases from V and 2 bases from J; junction bases left unmatched: 10. The CDR3 has 15 residues. CDR3: CASRAGLLLPYEQYF. The CDR3 coding sequence is TGTGCCAGCAGGGCGGGACTACTCTTACCCTACGAGCAGTACTTC.

The chain is built from TRBV4-2 and TRBJ2-3; 13 bases align to TRBD2. Trimming took 4 bases from V and 5 from J; bases not matched to a gene: 9. There are 17 residues in the CDR3. Looked up from germline, CDR1 is LGHNA and CDR2 is YNFKEQ. The DNA for the CDR3 is TGTGCCAGCAGCCTCCTGGGACTAGCGGGAAGTCGAGATACGCAGTATTTT. Translating it yields CASSLLGLAGSRDTQYF.

V is TRBV7-6 and J is TRBJ2-2; 11 bases map to TRBD2. The CDR3 consists of 15 residues. J was trimmed by 3 bases and V by 3 bases; bases with no gene match: 0. Germline V lookup: CDR1 SGHVS, CDR2 FNYEAQ. CDR3 DNA sequence: TGTGCCAGCAGCTTGACTAGCGGGGACACCGGGGAGCTGTTTTTT. Translated, it gives CASSLTSGDTGELFF. Full variable domain (remainder filled in from reference TRBV7-6 and TRBJ2-2): GAGVSQSPRYKVTKRGQDVALRCDPISGHVSLYWYRQALGQGPEFLTYFNYEAQQDKSGLPNDRFSAERPEGSISTLTIQRTEQRDSAMYRCASSLTSGDTGELFFGEGSRLTVL.

This clone was detected only a few times. V and J are TRBV18 and TRBJ1-1; a possible D gene is TRBD1 (6 bases). Deletions cut 2 bases from V and 1 base from J, with 17 bases between. This CDR3 has 17 residues. Germline CDR1 is KGHSH and CDR2 is LQKENI. The CDR3 DNA reads as TGTGCCAGCTCACCAGAGTGGGGCAGGGGCCGGAACACTGAAGCTTTCTTT. It codes for CASSPEWGRGRNTEAFF.

The rearrangement links TRBV15 to TRBJ1-6; 7 positions match TRBD1. Germline V lookup: CDR1 LNHNV, CDR2 YYDKDF (reference sequence). V lost 3 bases and J lost 17; bases outside the gene matches: 16. The CDR3 consists of 15 residues. CDR3 sequence: CATSSLRDSSMEVHF. CDR3 coding DNA: TGTGCCACCAGCAGTCTCCGGGACAGCTCCATGGAAGTCCACTTT. Full variable domain (missing parts from reference TRBV15 and TRBJ1-6): DAMVIQNPRYQVTQFGKPVTLSCSQTLNHNVMYWYQQKSSQAPKLLFHYYDKDFNNEADTPDNFQSRRPNTSFCFLDIRSPGLGDTAMYLCATSSLRDSSMEVHFGNGTRLTVT.

The rearrangement joins TRBV29-1 to TRBJ1-1, with D possibly TRBD1 on 6 matching bases. V was shortened by 4 bases and J by 7 bases, with 13 bases between the two germline ends. CDR3 length equals 12 residues. Germline V gene data show CDR1 as SQVTM and CDR2 as ANQGSEA. The chain's CDR3 is CSVGSGVIEAFF. CDR3 sequence (DNA): TGCAGCGTTGGTTCAGGGGTCATTGAAGCTTTCTTT.